Listed here is a single TCR beta chain. Its specificity is not known. The data were obtained in a study of cytomegalovirus exposure and HLA in healthy donors. Looked up from germline, CDR1 is SGDLS and CDR2 is YYNGEE. This CDR3 region has 15 residues. The V end was cut by 3 bases, the J end by 5 bases, with 17 bases between. With 60 Vbeta and 13 Jbeta primers, the PCR was carried out. The protocol was immunoSEQ multiplex PCR, while the TCRdb copy is restricted to in-frame clones and leaves out a portion. Of about 130,000 clones listed, 80% are singletons. Study results and limitations: Within an earlier analysis, most TCR beta V segments proved productive either about 87% or about 30% of the time.

Sequencing was performed on PBMCs. V gene TRBV9 combines with J gene TRBJ2-5; a possible D gene is TRBD2 (7 bases). The sequence was obtained from a man aged 25 to 45 in good health and CMV-seropositive. In nucleotides, the CDR3 is TGTGCCAGCAGCGCTTTTCGGGGGGCGAGGGAGACCCAGTACTTC. Protein sequence: CASSAFRGARETQYF.